The T cell receptor (beta chain) under discussion was sequenced for a study of persistence of HIV-infected CD4 T cells. Nonspecific anti-CD3/anti-CD28 bead stimulation represents the broad CD4+ T cell repertoire. CD4+ T cells upregulating both CD40 ligand and CD69 were sorted as responding cells. A remark on this clone: Antigen specificity is unknown.

This CDR3 is built from 16 residues. With V trimmed by 1 base and J by 4 bases, 7 bases remained unmatched. Per germline, CDR1 SGHTA and CDR2 FQGNSA. The immunoSEQ assay was version 4, run in survey mode. Some clones are missing from TCRdb's copy, which holds only in-frame ones; the method was immunoSEQ multiplex PCR. In the table there are more than 30,000 clones, roughly 86% of which are singletons. Sequences were derived from CD4+ T cells sorted from PBMCs after roughly 18-hour stimulation, sampled from a patient who received antiretroviral therapy. The genes are TRBV7-2 and TRBJ2-3; 8 positions agree with TRBD2. The sequence was collected from an adult man with HIV who was CMV-seropositive. The CDR3 nucleotides read TGTGCCAGCAGCTTAGACGGGAGGGGGGGGGCAGATACGCAGTATTTT. Its protein product is CASSLDGRGGADTQYF.